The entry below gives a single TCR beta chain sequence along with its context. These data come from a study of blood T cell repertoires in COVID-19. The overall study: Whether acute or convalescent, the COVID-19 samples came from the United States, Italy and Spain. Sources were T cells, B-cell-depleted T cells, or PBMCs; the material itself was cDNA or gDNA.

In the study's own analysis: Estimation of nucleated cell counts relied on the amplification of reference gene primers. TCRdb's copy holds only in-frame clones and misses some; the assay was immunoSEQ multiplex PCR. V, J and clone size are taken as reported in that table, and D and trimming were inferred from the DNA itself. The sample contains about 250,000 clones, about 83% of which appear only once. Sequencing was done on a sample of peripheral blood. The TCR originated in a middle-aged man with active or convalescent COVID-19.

The CDR3 protein is CASRTYGGTSYEQYF. The DNA of the CDR3 is TGTGCCAGCAGGACTTACGGGGGGACTTCCTACGAGCAGTACTTC. The chain recombines TRBV7-2 with TRBJ2-7; 7 nucleotides agree with TRBD2. This CDR3 contains 15 residues. Germline CDR1 SGHTA, CDR2 FQGNSA. With 6 bases clipped from V and 1 base from J, the junction kept 9 bases outside the gene matches. The full variable domain, with the rest looked up from reference TRBV7-2 and TRBJ2-7, is GAGVSQSPSNKVTEKGKDVELRCDPISGHTALYWYRQSLGQGLEFLIYFQGNSAPDKSGLPSDRFSAERTGGSVSTLTIQRTQQEDSAVYLCASRTYGGTSYEQYFGPGTRLTVT.